The next 27 T cell receptor beta chains were all read from a single sample in a study of CD8 T cells in ankylosing spondylitis. TCRdb reprocessed the 5' RACE reads via MiXCR and lists one record per CDR3 protein. The sample lists over 100,000 distinct CDR3 sequences, about 7% seen once, with 9% to 15% in the top ten. The sequencing sample was made of blood, either unsorted or a sorted T cell fraction (not recorded which). These receptors originate from a male donor with ankylosing spondylitis or in good health (not recorded which).

This clonotype came up a few times. This chain uses TRBV3-1 with TRBJ1-4; no definite D call. The CDR3 covers 13 residues. CDR1 is LGHDT and CDR2 is YNNKEL in the germline V gene (reference sequence). V lost 4 bases to trimming and J lost 5 bases, with 8 bases between them. The CDR3 spells CASSPTVNEKLFF. The CDR3 nucleotides read TGTGCCAGCAGCCCAACAGTCAATGAAAAACTGTTTTTT. Full variable domain (missing parts from reference TRBV3-1 and TRBJ1-4): DTAVSQTPKYLVTQMGNDKSIKCEQNLGHDTMYWYKQDSKKFLKIMFSYNNKELIINETVPNRFSPKSPDKAHLNLHINSLELGDSAVYFCASSPTVNEKLFFGSGTQLSVL.

This clonotype was observed many times. This sequence joins TRBV29-1 and TRBJ1-1; D possibly corresponds to TRBD1 (6 bases). The length of the CDR3 is 14 residues. Germline V gene data show CDR1 as SQVTM and CDR2 as ANQGSEA. Trimming took 4 bases from V and 1 from J, leaving 13 bases between them. The CDR3 sequence is CSVGTGTPNTEAFF. CDR3 sequence (DNA): TGCAGCGTTGGAACTGGGACACCGAACACTGAAGCTTTCTTT.

This clonotype was seen many times. The J gene is TRBJ1-1, the V gene TRBV5-1, with unresolved D. CDR1 and CDR2 (germline): SGHRS, YFSETQ. The CDR3 loop spans 14 amino acids. V lost 0 bases and J 1 base, leaving 7 bases between the germline ends. As DNA, the CDR3 is TGCGCCAGCAGCTTGGCCCCAGGGAACACTGAAGCTTTCTTT. It codes for CASSLAPGNTEAFF.

This clonotype was observed at least ten times. The chain joins TRBV7-8 to TRBJ1-2, with 9 nucleotides matching TRBD1. The junction had 6 bases not matched to a gene; V was cut back by 6 bases and J by 4 bases. CDR1 and CDR2 (germline): SGHVS, FQNEAQ. The CDR3 is 14 residues long. CDR3 sequence: CASSPGTGSYGYTF. The CDR3 coding sequence is TGTGCCAGCAGTCCCGGGACAGGGTCCTATGGCTACACCTTC.

The chain couples TRBV29-1 to TRBJ2-7, with TRBD1 matching 9 bases. Germline V gene data show CDR1 as SQVTM and CDR2 as ANQGSEA. This CDR3 has 15 residues. The V segment lost 3 bases and the J segment 1 base; nucleotides outside the gene matches: 7. CDR3 loop: CSVEGGQGRSYEQYF. Written as DNA, the CDR3 is TGCAGCGTTGAGGGGGGACAGGGACGATCCTACGAGCAGTACTTC.

In DNA, the CDR3 is TGCAGTGTTCCGGACAGGGGCGAGACTGAAGCTTTCTTT. Encoded protein: CSVPDRGETEAFF. The rearrangement joins TRBV20-1 to TRBJ1-1; the match to TRBD1 covers 9 bases. This CDR3 spans 13 amino acids. Germline V gene lookup returns CDR1 DFQATT and CDR2 SNEGSKA (reference sequence). With 7 bases clipped from V and 5 bases from J, the junction kept 8 bases outside the gene matches.

This clonotype has at least ten counts. The chain recombines TRBV5-1 with TRBJ1-1, with a tentative D call TRBD1 (5 bases). There are 14 residues in the CDR3. V shed 0 bases and J shed 6 bases, with 12 bases lying between them. Per the germline V gene, CDR1 is SGHRS and CDR2 is YFSETQ. The CDR3, as DNA: TGCGCCAGCAGCTTGGCCGGGGCTCGCCCTGAAGCTTTCTTT. This codes for CASSLAGARPEAFF.

This clonotype was recorded at least ten times. J is TRBJ2-7 and V is TRBV20-1, with D maybe TRBD1 (5 bases). V shed 7 bases and J shed 2 bases, with 9 bases lying between them. The germline V gene has CDR1 DFQATT and CDR2 SNEGSKA (reference sequence). The CDR3 is 11 amino acids. The CDR3: CSGVRAYEQYF. As DNA, the CDR3 is TGCAGTGGGGTCAGGGCCTACGAGCAGTACTTC.

The table lists this clonotype with many counts. The CDR3 nucleotides read TGTGCCAGCAGCCCCTCAGGGACTGAAAAACTGTTTTTT. Its translation: CASSPSGTEKLFF. The chain is built from TRBV7-9 and TRBJ1-4; D is possibly TRBD1 (5 bases). Germline assignment: CDR1 SEHNR and CDR2 FQNEAQ (reference sequence). The CDR3 runs to 13 residues. V gave up 5 bases and J gave up 7 bases, with 11 bases separating them.

This clonotype was seen at least ten times. The chain uses TRBV5-1 and TRBJ1-2; the D gene is possibly TRBD1 (6 bases). CDR1 is SGHRS and CDR2 is YFSETQ in the germline V gene. The CDR3 is 14 amino acids. V lost 4 bases, J lost 8 bases, and 18 bases lay in between. This CDR3 reads CASSPPGAVYGYTF. CDR3 DNA sequence: TGCGCCAGCAGCCCTCCGGGGGCAGTGTACGGCTACACCTTC.

This clonotype was detected ten times or more. The V call is TRBV5-1, the J call TRBJ1-1; no firm D call. The V gene's germline CDR1 is SGHRS and CDR2 YFSETQ. V was clipped by 2 bases and J by 1 base, with 12 bases between them. The CDR3 sequence is 15 residues long. The CDR3 protein is CASSFTRSGNTEAFF. In nucleotides, the CDR3 is TGCGCCAGCAGCTTTACCAGGTCAGGGAACACTGAAGCTTTCTTT.

This clonotype was observed many times. This chain joins TRBV20-1 and TRBJ2-1, with D uncertain. The CDR3 is 14 amino acids. Trimming left V 6 bases short and J 0 bases short, with 12 bases between. Germline V CDR1 and CDR2: DFQATT, SNEGSKA (reference sequence). This CDR3 is CSAKGLNSYNEQFF. The CDR3, as DNA: TGCAGTGCCAAGGGCCTAAACTCCTACAATGAGCAGTTCTTC.

This clonotype was seen a handful of times. The rearrangement links TRBV20-1 to TRBJ1-1; TRBD1 matches at 10 bases. CDR3 length equals 13 residues. With 6 bases clipped from V and 5 bases from J, the junction kept 6 bases outside the gene matches. Germline lookup yields CDR1 DFQATT and CDR2 SNEGSKA (reference sequence). In nucleotides, the CDR3 is TGCAGTGCGTCGACAGGGGGCAAAACTGAAGCTTTCTTT. This gives the protein CSASTGGKTEAFF.

This clonotype was counted ten times or more. The chain is built from TRBV7-9 and TRBJ1-1; TRBD1 might be the D (5 bases). The CDR3 totals 12 residues. Trimming took 3 bases from V and 9 from J, leaving 11 bases between them. Looked up from germline, CDR1 is SEHNR and CDR2 is FQNEAQ (reference sequence). CDR3 DNA: TGTGCCAGCAGCTTGGCGACAGTGCAAGCTTTCTTT. It yields the protein CASSLATVQAFF.

This clonotype was picked up a small number of times. A clone one base away is much larger, so this may be a read error. This chain links TRBV5-1 with TRBJ1-1; possible D gene TRBD1, 6 bases. The CDR3 totals 16 residues. CDR1 is SGHRS and CDR2 is YFSETQ in the germline V gene. V shed 3 bases and J shed 3 bases, with 18 bases lying between them. Here the CDR3 DNA reads TGCGCCAGCAGCTGGGGGCCTCGAAAGGGAGACACTGAAGCTTTCTTT. It codes for CASSWGPRKGDTEAFF.

This clonotype was seen ten or more times. The V and J genes are TRBV5-1 and TRBJ1-2; D remains unclear. The CDR3 totals 15 residues. V was shortened by 3 bases and J by 0 bases, with 12 bases between the two germline ends. Looked up from germline, CDR1 is SGHRS and CDR2 is YFSETQ. CDR3 region: CASSSGWGANYGYTF. CDR3 nucleotide sequence: TGCGCCAGCAGCTCCGGGTGGGGAGCTAACTATGGCTACACCTTC.

This clonotype has a handful of counts. This sequence joins TRBV12-3 or TRBV12-4 and TRBJ1-1; 8 bases are shared with TRBD1. V dropped 7 bases and J dropped 0; count of bases not matched to a gene: 7. The CDR3 extends over 15 amino acids. CDR3 amino acids: CASTTSDRVNTEAFF. The CDR3 DNA reads as TGTGCCAGCACCACCTCGGACAGGGTGAACACTGAAGCTTTCTTT.

This clonotype was counted ten times or more. V usage is TRBV5-5 and J usage is TRBJ2-1; 14 nucleotides agree with TRBD2. V trimming: 5 bases; J trimming: 7 bases; junction bases outside the gene matches: 5. In germline, CDR1 is SGHKS, CDR2 YYEKEE (reference sequence). The CDR3 has 15 residues. CDR3 region: CASSQTSGGVNEQFF. The DNA of the CDR3 is TGTGCCAGCAGTCAGACTAGCGGGGGGGTAAATGAGCAGTTCTTC.

This clonotype was seen repeatedly, ten times or more. The chain recombines TRBV20-1 with TRBJ1-5, with D perhaps matching TRBD1 (5 bases). Trimming removed 3 bases at V and 7 bases at J, with 13 bases between. Germline CDR1 reads DFQATT; CDR2 reads SNEGSKA (reference sequence). This CDR3 has 13 residues. DNA for the CDR3: TGCAGTGCTAGGATACAGGCCCACCAGCCCCAGCATTTT. It is translated as CSARIQAHQPQHF.

This clonotype was seen at least ten times. The rearrangement uses TRBV7-8 and TRBJ2-2, with 8 bases matching TRBD2. Looked up from germline, CDR1 is SGHVS and CDR2 is FQNEAQ. CDR3 length equals 16 residues. The V gene end was trimmed by 3 bases and the J gene end by 6 bases; junction bases not matched to a gene: 9. The CDR3 DNA follows: TGTGCCAGCAGCTTCCCGAGCGGGAGTCCCGCCGGGGAGCTGTTTTTT. This gives the protein CASSFPSGSPAGELFF.

Ten or more counts support this clonotype. The chain employs TRBV7-3 and TRBJ2-1; 9 bases are a match to TRBD1. CDR3 length: 15 amino acids. V lost 2 bases, J lost 3 bases, and 2 bases stayed unmatched. Germline values: CDR1 SGHTA, CDR2 FQGTGA. CDR3 sequence (DNA): TGTGCCAGCAGCTTAGGGACAGGGAGCTACAATGAGCAGTTCTTC. This translates into CASSLGTGSYNEQFF.

This clonotype appeared many times. The chain is built from TRBV7-9 and TRBJ2-3, with D possibly being TRBD2 (6 bases). The germline CDR1 and CDR2 sequences are SEHNR and FQNEAQ (reference sequence). V was shortened by 5 bases and J by 0 bases, with 9 bases between the two germline ends. The CDR3 has 14 amino acids. The CDR3 nucleotides read TGTGCCAGCAGCCGCAGCGGGAGCACAGATACGCAGTATTTT. Amino acid sequence: CASSRSGSTDTQYF.

This clonotype has ten or more counts. The chain combines TRBV5-6 with TRBJ2-7, with 9 bases fitting TRBD1. V dropped 4 bases and J dropped 2; count of bases not matched to a gene: 4. The V gene's germline CDR1 is SGHDT and CDR2 YYEEEE. The CDR3 is 14 residues long. As DNA, the CDR3 is TGTGCCAGCAGCGTGGGACAGGGTCCCTACGAGCAGTACTTC. Translation: CASSVGQGPYEQYF.

This clonotype was seen a handful of times. The V and J genes are TRBV5-5 and TRBJ1-1; 8 bases fit TRBD1. The length of the CDR3 is 15 residues. Germline V lookup: CDR1 SGHKS, CDR2 YYEKEE (reference sequence). V was clipped by 0 bases and J by 9 bases; unmatched bases: 10. CDR3 coding DNA: TGTGCCAGCAGCTTGGCCGGGCGCAGGGGGCTTCAAGCTTTCTTT. Protein sequence: CASSLAGRRGLQAFF.

The chain uses TRBV18 and TRBJ2-3; 12 nucleotides line up with TRBD2. Germline CDR1 KGHSH, CDR2 LQKENI. Trimming cost V 2 bases and J 0 bases; bases outside gene matches: 3. This CDR3 has 17 amino acids. This CDR3 reads CASSPRLAGASTDTQYF. CDR3 DNA: TGTGCCAGCTCACCAAGACTAGCGGGGGCGAGCACAGATACGCAGTATTTT.

This clonotype was seen repeatedly, ten times or more. This chain connects TRBV5-5 to TRBJ2-5, with D unresolved. Germline V gene lookup returns CDR1 SGHKS and CDR2 YYEKEE (reference sequence). The CDR3 is made up of 15 amino acids. The V end lost 0 bases, the J end lost 2 bases, and 11 bases lay between the germline ends. The CDR3 loop is CASSLGTARQETQYF. The CDR3 nucleotides are TGTGCCAGCAGCTTGGGAACGGCCAGACAAGAGACCCAGTACTTC.

This clonotype was seen many times. The chain couples TRBV20-1 to TRBJ2-5; no firm D call. The CDR3 contains 13 residues. Trimming took off 3 bases at V and 1 base at J, with 9 bases between the two ends. Germline assignment: CDR1 DFQATT and CDR2 SNEGSKA (reference sequence). Here the CDR3 reads CSASFAVQETQYF. The CDR3 DNA is TGCAGTGCTAGTTTTGCAGTCCAAGAGACCCAGTACTTC.